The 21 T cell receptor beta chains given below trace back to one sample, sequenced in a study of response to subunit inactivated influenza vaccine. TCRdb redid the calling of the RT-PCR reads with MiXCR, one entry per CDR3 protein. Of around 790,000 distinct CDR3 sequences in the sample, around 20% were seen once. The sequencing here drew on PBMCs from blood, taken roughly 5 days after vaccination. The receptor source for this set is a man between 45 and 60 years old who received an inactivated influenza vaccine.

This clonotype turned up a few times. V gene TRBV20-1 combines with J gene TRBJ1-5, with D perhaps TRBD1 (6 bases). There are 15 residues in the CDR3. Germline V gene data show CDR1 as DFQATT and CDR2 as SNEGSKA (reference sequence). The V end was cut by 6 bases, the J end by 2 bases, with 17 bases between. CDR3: CSASKGGGGNQPQHF. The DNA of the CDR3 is TGCAGTGCCAGCAAGGGGGGAGGCGGCAATCAGCCCCAGCATTTT.

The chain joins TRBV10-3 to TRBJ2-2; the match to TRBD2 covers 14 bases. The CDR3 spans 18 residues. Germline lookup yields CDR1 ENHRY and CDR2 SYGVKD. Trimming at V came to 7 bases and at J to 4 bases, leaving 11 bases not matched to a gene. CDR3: CAIKPGLAGVAVTGELFF. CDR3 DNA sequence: TGTGCCATCAAGCCGGGACTAGCGGGAGTGGCGGTCACCGGGGAGCTGTTTTTT.

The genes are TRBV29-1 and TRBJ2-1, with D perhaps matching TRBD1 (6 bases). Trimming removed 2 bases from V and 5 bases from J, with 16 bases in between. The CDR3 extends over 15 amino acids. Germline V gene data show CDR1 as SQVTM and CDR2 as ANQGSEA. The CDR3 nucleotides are TGCAGCGTTGAAAAGGGCAGGGGACGGAACAATGAGCAGTTCTTC. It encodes CSVEKGRGRNNEQFF.

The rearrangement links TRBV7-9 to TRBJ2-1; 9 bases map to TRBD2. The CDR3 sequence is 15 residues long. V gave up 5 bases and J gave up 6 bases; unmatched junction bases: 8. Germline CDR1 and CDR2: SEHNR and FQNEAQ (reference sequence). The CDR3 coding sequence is TGTGCCAGCAGCGTCCTAGCGGGATTGGGCAATGAGCAGTTCTTC. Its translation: CASSVLAGLGNEQFF.

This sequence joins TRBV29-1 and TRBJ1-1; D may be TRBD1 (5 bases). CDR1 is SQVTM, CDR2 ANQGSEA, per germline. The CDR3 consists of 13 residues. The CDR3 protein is CTVVRALNTEAFF. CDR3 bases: TGCACCGTGGTCAGGGCACTGAACACTGAAGCTTTCTTT.

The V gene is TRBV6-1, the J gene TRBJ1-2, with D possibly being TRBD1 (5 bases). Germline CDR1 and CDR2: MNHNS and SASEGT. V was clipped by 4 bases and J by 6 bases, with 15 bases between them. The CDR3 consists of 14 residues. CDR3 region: CASSARQQVNGYTF. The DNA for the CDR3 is TGTGCCAGCAGTGCCCGTCAACAGGTTAATGGCTACACCTTC.

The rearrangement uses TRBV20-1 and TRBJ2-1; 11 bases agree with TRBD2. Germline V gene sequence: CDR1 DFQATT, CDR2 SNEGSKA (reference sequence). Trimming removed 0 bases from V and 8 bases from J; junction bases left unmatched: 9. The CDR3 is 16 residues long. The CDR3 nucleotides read TGCAGTGCTAGAGATAGGACTAGCGGGTGGATAGATGAGCAGTTCTTC. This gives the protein CSARDRTSGWIDEQFF.

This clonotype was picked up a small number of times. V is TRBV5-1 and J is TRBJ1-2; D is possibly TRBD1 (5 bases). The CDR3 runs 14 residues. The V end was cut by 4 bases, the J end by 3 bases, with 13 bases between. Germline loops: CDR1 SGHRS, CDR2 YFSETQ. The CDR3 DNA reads TGCGCCAGCAGCCCCAGGGTAATGGACTATGGCTACACCTTC. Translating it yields CASSPRVMDYGYTF. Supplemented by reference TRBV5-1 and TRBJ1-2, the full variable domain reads KAGVTQTPRYLIKTRGQQVTLSCSPISGHRSVSWYQQTPGQGLQFLFEYFSETQRNKGNFPGRFSGRQFSNSRSEMNVSTLELGDSALYLCASSPRVMDYGYTFGSGTRLTVV.

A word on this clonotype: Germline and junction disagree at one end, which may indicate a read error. CDR3: CTSSFRASGRKGTDTQYF. The CDR3 coding sequence is TGTACCAGCAGTTTTAGGGCTAGCGGGAGGAAGGGCACAGATACGCAGTATTTT. The chain recombines TRBV12-3 or TRBV12-4 with TRBJ2-3; 11 bases line up with TRBD2. The CDR3 contains 18 residues.

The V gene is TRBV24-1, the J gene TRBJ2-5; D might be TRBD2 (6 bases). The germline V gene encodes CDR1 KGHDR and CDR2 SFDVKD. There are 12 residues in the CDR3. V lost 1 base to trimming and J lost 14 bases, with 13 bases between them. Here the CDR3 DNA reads TGTGCCACCAGTGATTTAACGCGGGACCTATACTTC. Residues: CATSDLTRDLYF.

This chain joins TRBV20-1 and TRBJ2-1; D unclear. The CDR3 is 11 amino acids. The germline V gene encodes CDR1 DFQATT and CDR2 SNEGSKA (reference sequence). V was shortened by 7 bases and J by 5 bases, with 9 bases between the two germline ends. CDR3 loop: CSGDRNNEQFF. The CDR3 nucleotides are TGCAGTGGAGACCGCAACAATGAGCAGTTCTTC.

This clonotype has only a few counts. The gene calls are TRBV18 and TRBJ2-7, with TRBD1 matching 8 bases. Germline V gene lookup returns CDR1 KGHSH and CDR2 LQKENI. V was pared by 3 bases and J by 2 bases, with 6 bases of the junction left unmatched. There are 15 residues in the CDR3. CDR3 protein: CASSPPGTGTYEQYF. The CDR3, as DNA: TGTGCCAGCTCACCGCCCGGGACAGGAACCTACGAGCAGTACTTC.

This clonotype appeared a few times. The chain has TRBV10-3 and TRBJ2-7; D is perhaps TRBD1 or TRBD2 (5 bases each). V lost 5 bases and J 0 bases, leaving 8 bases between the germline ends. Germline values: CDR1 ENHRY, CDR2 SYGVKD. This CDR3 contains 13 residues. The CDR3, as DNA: TGTGCCATCAGTCGGGACGGCTCCTACGAGCAGTACTTC. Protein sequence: CAISRDGSYEQYF.

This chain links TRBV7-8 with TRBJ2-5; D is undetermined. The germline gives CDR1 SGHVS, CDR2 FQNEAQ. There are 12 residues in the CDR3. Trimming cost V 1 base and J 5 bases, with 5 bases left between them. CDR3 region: CASSLDYETQYF. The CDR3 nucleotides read TGTGCCAGCAGCTTAGATTACGAGACCCAGTACTTC.

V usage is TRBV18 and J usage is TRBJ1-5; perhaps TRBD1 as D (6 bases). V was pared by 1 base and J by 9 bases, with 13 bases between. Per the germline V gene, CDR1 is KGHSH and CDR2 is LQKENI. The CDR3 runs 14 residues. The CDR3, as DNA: TGTGCCAGCTCACCACGGACAGACCCCAGGCCCCAGCATTTT. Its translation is CASSPRTDPRPQHF.

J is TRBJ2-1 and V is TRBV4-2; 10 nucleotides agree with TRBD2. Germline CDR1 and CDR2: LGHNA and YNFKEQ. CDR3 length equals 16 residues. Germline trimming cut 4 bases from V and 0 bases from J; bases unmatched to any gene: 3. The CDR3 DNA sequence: TGTGCCAGCAGCCGAGCTAGCGGGAGCTCCTACAATGAGCAGTTCTTC. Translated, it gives CASSRASGSSYNEQFF.

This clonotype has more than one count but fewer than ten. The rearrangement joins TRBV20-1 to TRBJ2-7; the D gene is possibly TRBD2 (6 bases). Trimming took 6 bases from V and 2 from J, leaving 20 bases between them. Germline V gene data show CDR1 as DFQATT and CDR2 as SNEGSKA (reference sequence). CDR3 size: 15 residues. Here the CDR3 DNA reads TGCAGTGCCCCCCTAACGGGACTCTTGACCTACGAGCAGTACTTC. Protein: CSAPLTGLLTYEQYF.

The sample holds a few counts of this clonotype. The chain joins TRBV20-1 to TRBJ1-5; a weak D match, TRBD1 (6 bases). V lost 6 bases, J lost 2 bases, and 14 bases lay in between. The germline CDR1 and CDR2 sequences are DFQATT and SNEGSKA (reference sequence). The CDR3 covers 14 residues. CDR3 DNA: TGCAGTGCACTTCAGGGGCCGGGCAATCAGCCCCAGCATTTT. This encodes CSALQGPGNQPQHF.

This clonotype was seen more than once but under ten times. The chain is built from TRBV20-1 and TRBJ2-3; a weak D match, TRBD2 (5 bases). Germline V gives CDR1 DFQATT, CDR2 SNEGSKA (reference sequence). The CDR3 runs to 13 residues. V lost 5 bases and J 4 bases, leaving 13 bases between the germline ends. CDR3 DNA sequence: TGCAGTGCTTTACGGGGATTACCAGATACGCAGTATTTT. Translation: CSALRGLPDTQYF.

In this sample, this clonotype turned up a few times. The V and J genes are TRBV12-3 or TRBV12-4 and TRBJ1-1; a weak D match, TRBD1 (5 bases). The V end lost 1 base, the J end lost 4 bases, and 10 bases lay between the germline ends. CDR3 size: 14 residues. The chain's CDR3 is CASSLGGKVTEAFF. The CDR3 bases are TGTGCCAGCAGTTTAGGGGGGAAGGTCACTGAAGCTTTCTTT.

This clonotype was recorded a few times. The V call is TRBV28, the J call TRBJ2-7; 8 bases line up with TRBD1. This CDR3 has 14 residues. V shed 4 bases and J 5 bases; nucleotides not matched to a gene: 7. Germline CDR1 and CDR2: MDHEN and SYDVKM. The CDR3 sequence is CASSSLQGVNEQYF. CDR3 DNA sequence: TGTGCCAGCAGTTCCCTACAGGGGGTCAACGAGCAGTACTTC.